This TCR beta chain stems from a study of blood T cell repertoires in COVID-19. Here immunoSEQ multiplex PCR was the method, and the copy in TCRdb shows in-frame clones only, minus some. This sample has about 330,000 clones, with 80% to 95% found just once. Germline CDR1 is MNHEY and CDR2 is SMNVEV (reference sequence). The CDR3 sequence is 12 residues long. Participants, about 18 to 95 years old, spanned fewer than 30 US areas. Clinical history reported by participants formed the basis on which cohorts were assigned. Symptom resolution, clearance, or two negative PCRs marked the recovered donors of Cohort 3.

The rearrangement uses TRBV27 and TRBJ2-7; 7 bases match TRBD1. The sequenced sample was PBMCs or T cells enriched from blood (not recorded which). This receptor was obtained from a woman younger than 45 who had recovered from COVID-19. CDR3 amino acids: CATGAGGYEQYF. In nucleotides, the CDR3 is TGTGCAACCGGGGCAGGGGGCTACGAGCAGTACTTC.